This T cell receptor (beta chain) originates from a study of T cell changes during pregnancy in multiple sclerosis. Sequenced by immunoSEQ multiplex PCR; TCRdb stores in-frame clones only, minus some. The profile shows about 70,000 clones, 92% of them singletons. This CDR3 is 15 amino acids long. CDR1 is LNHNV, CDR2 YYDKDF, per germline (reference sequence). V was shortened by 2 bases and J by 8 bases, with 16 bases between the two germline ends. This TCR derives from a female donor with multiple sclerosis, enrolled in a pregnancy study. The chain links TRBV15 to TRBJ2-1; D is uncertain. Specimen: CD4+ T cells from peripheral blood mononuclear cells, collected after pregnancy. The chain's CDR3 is CATSRRRPPSDEQFF. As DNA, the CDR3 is TGTGCCACCAGCAGAAGACGCCCCCCAAGCGATGAGCAGTTCTTC.